These 21 T cell receptor beta chains share one sample of origin, sequenced in a study of T cell changes during pregnancy in multiple sclerosis. This table comes from immunoSEQ multiplex PCR, and its TCRdb copy is limited to in-frame clones, with some not included. The repertoire holds tens of thousands of clones, with 91% as singletons. This sample comprised peripheral blood, obtained in the second trimester of pregnancy. The receptors shown here come from a female donor with multiple sclerosis, enrolled in a pregnancy study.

The rearrangement joins TRBV6-5 to TRBJ2-1; 8 bases align to TRBD2. This CDR3 spans 14 amino acids. J gave up 5 bases and V 6 bases, and 6 bases lay outside the gene matches. Per germline, CDR1 MNHEY and CDR2 SVGAGI. The CDR3 here is CASRAGAVDNEQFF. For the CDR3, the DNA is TGTGCCAGCAGAGCGGGGGCCGTTGACAATGAGCAGTTCTTC.

The gene calls are TRBV29-1 and TRBJ2-3; the D gene is possibly TRBD2 (6 bases). The CDR3 length is 13 residues. The V end lost 7 bases, the J end lost 0 bases, and 11 bases lay between the germline ends. Germline values: CDR1 SQVTM, CDR2 ANQGSEA. The CDR3 DNA is TGCAGCGCCGGGACTTCTAGCACAGATACGCAGTATTTT. Translating gives CSAGTSSTDTQYF.

This chain uses TRBV11-2 with TRBJ1-1; D remains ambiguous. Trimming stripped 5 bases from V and 8 bases from J, with 12 bases between. There are 12 residues in the CDR3. Germline CDR1 reads SGHAT; CDR2 reads FQNNGV. The DNA for the CDR3 is TGTGCCAGCAGCGTTTTTGAGGGCGAAGCTTTCTTT. It codes for CASSVFEGEAFF.

This clone was detected only a few times. This chain links TRBV4-1 with TRBJ1-1; a possible D gene is TRBD1 (5 bases). Germline CDR1 MGHRA, CDR2 YSYEKL. V lost 0 bases to trimming and J lost 2 bases, with 13 bases between them. This CDR3 is built from 16 residues. The CDR3, as DNA: TGCGCCAGCAGCCAAGAATCAAGGACAACCAACACTGAAGCTTTCTTT. It translates to CASSQESRTTNTEAFF.

J is TRBJ2-5 and V is TRBV6-1; 10 bases map to TRBD1. This CDR3 spans 15 amino acids. Trimming removed 6 bases from V and 1 base from J; junction bases left unmatched: 5. The germline V gene has CDR1 MNHNS and CDR2 SASEGT. The CDR3 loop is CASSLRDRGQETQYF. The CDR3 nucleotides read TGTGCCAGCAGCCTAAGGGACAGGGGCCAAGAGACCCAGTACTTC.

V gene TRBV7-2 combines with J gene TRBJ2-5; D uncertain. The germline V and J ends were trimmed by 4 bases and 5 bases, with 5 bases remaining between them. Looked up from germline, CDR1 is SGHTA and CDR2 is FQGNSA. The CDR3 contains 11 residues. The DNA of the CDR3 is TGTGCCAGCAGCTCTCGTGAGACCCAGTACTTC. It translates to CASSSRETQYF.

Of note for this clone: An end of the junction differs from the germline gene, which may be a read error. The chain joins TRBV6-6 to TRBJ1-2; D might be TRBD1 (6 bases). CDR1 MNHNY and CDR2 SVGAGI come from the germline V gene (reference sequence). The CDR3 contains 16 residues. The CDR3 coding sequence is TGTGCCAGCAGTTCCGAGCCGAGGACAGACCTCTATGGCTACACCTTT. Translation: CASSSEPRTDLYGYTF.

The V call is TRBV7-9, the J call TRBJ1-5; a weak D match, TRBD1 (6 bases). V dropped 7 bases and J dropped 7 bases, with 17 bases sitting between them. CDR1 and CDR2 from the germline V gene are SEHNR and FQNEAQ (reference sequence). CDR3 size: 14 residues. The CDR3: CASTNEGGEQPQHF. CDR3 DNA sequence: TGTGCCAGCACCAACGAGGGGGGGGAACAGCCCCAGCATTTT.

The rearrangement links TRBV18 to TRBJ1-5; D is unclear. Germline lookup yields CDR1 KGHSH and CDR2 LQKENI. The CDR3 is made up of 13 amino acids. Trimming pared 5 bases from V and 3 bases from J, leaving 8 bases between. CDR3 protein: CASSTTLNQPQHF. CDR3 nucleotides: TGTGCCAGCTCAACGACACTCAATCAGCCCCAGCATTTT.

The genes are TRBV6-5 and TRBJ1-4; 9 positions match TRBD1. The germline V gene has CDR1 MNHEY and CDR2 SVGAGI. The CDR3 runs to 13 residues. Trimming removed 9 bases from V and 5 bases from J; junction bases left unmatched: 4. In nucleotides, the CDR3 is TGTGCCAGTGCGGGACAGGGAAATGAAAAACTGTTTTTT. Its translation: CASAGQGNEKLFF.

This chain joins TRBV6-5 and TRBJ2-5; 11 bases align to TRBD2. This CDR3 region has 15 residues. After removal of 6 bases from V and 3 bases from J, the junction contained 6 bases not matched to a gene. Germline V gene sequence: CDR1 MNHEY, CDR2 SVGAGI. The CDR3 loop reads CASRGLAEGEETQYF. The CDR3 DNA reads TGTGCCAGCAGGGGACTAGCGGAGGGGGAAGAGACCCAGTACTTC.

The rearrangement uses TRBV9 and TRBJ2-1, with TRBD2 identical over 8 bases. Trimming removed 4 bases from V and 3 bases from J; junction bases left unmatched: 18. The CDR3 length is 19 residues. CDR1 is SGDLS and CDR2 is YYNGEE in the germline V gene. This CDR3 is CASSREGLRTTGFYNEQFF. DNA of the CDR3: TGTGCCAGCAGCCGGGAGGGCCTAAGGACCACGGGGTTCTACAATGAGCAGTTCTTC.

This sequence joins TRBV6-1 and TRBJ1-2; the match to TRBD1 covers 8 bases. This CDR3 region has 14 residues. Germline assignment: CDR1 MNHNS and CDR2 SASEGT. Losses at the gene ends were 5 bases for V and 0 bases for J; bases not matched to a gene: 2. The CDR3 coding sequence is TGTGCCAGCAGTTTGGACAGGGCTAACTATGGCTACACCTTC. Amino acids: CASSLDRANYGYTF.

This chain joins TRBV15 and TRBJ2-3, with 10 positions matching TRBD1. This CDR3 is built from 16 residues. V lost 3 bases to trimming and J lost 5 bases; unmatched junction nucleotides: 8. The germline V gene encodes CDR1 LNHNV and CDR2 YYDKDF (reference sequence). CDR3 in amino acids: CATSSEGQGSGDTQYF. The DNA of the CDR3 is TGTGCCACCAGCAGCGAGGGACAGGGGAGCGGAGATACGCAGTATTTT.

The chain recombines TRBV11-2 with TRBJ2-4, with 9 bases matching TRBD2. Germline CDR1 and CDR2: SGHAT and FQNNGV. V shed 0 bases and J 0 bases; nucleotides not matched to a gene: 6. The length of the CDR3 is 18 residues. CDR3 DNA: TGTGCCAGCAGCTTAGAGCGGGGGGGAGAAGTAGCCAAAAACATTCAGTACTTC. This sequence encodes CASSLERGGEVAKNIQYF.

The gene calls are TRBV7-2 and TRBJ1-5; no firm D call. The CDR3 contains 14 residues. In germline, CDR1 is SGHTA, CDR2 FQGNSA. Trimming took 1 base from V and 3 from J, leaving 7 bases between them. CDR3 DNA sequence: TGTGCCAGCAGCTTAGTACAGTTCAATCAGCCCCAGCATTTT. This translates into CASSLVQFNQPQHF. Variable domain in full (rest from reference TRBV7-2 and TRBJ1-5): GAGVSQSPSNKVTEKGKDVELRCDPISGHTALYWYRQSLGQGLEFLIYFQGNSAPDKSGLPSDRFSAERTGGSVSTLTIQRTQQEDSAVYLCASSLVQFNQPQHFGDGTRLSIL.

The chain couples TRBV13 to TRBJ2-7, with unresolved D. CDR3 length equals 13 residues. V was shortened by 4 bases and J by 4 bases, with 11 bases between the two germline ends. The V gene's germline CDR1 is PRHDT and CDR2 FYEKMQ (reference sequence). DNA of the CDR3: TGTGCCAGCAGCTCCGGGTCAGAATACGAGCAGTACTTC. Amino acids: CASSSGSEYEQYF.

Turning to this clone: At the DNA level, this CDR3 is encoded by other sequences in the same sample as well. The gene calls are TRBV7-6 and TRBJ1-2, with 7 bases fitting TRBD1. The CDR3 is made up of 14 amino acids. CDR1 SGHVS and CDR2 FNYEAQ come from the germline V gene. The ends lost 5 bases at V and 0 bases at J; junction bases unmatched: 3. The CDR3 DNA sequence: TGTGCCAGCAGCCGGGGGACAGCTAACTATGGCTACACCTTC. Translation: CASSRGTANYGYTF.

CDR3 amino acids: CASSQSAWQGAWEQYF. CDR3 sequence (DNA): TGCGCCAGCAGTCAGTCGGCATGGCAGGGGGCTTGGGAGCAGTACTTC. The chain carries TRBV23-1 and TRBJ2-7, with TRBD1 matching over 8 bases. TRBV23-1 carries the ORF label, with uncertain function. Trimming removed 3 bases from V and 7 bases from J; junction bases left unmatched: 14. The CDR3 length is 16 residues.

This sequence joins TRBV7-2 and TRBJ1-5; 7 nucleotides match TRBD1. Germline-derived CDR1 and CDR2 are SGHTA and FQGNSA. The V gene end was trimmed by 0 bases and the J gene end by 4 bases; junction bases not matched to a gene: 3. The CDR3 contains 15 residues. CDR3 DNA: TGTGCCAGCAGCTTAGCGGGGACAGAGAATCAGCCCCAGCATTTT. Translating it yields CASSLAGTENQPQHF.

This chain links TRBV4-3 with TRBJ2-4, with 9 positions matching TRBD1. Germline V lookup: CDR1 LGHNA, CDR2 YSLEER. CDR3 length: 13 amino acids. V lost 0 bases to trimming and J lost 15 bases; unmatched junction nucleotides: 6. CDR3 sequence (DNA): TGCGCCAGCAGCCAAGATGGAGGGGACAGGGTGTACTTC. It encodes CASSQDGGDRVYF.